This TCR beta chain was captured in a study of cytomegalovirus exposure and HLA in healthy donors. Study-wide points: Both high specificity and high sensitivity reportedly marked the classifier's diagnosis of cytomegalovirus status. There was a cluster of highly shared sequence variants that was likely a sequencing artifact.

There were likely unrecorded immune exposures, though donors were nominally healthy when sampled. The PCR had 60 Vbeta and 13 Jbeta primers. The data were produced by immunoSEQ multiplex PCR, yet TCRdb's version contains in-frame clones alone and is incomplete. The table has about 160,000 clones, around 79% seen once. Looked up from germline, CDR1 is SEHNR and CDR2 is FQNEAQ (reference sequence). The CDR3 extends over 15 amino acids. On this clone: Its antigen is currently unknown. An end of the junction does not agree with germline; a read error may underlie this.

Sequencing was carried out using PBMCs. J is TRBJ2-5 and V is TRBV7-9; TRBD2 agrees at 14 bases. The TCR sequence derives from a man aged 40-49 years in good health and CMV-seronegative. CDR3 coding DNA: TGTTCCAGCAGCCGCCGGACTAGCGGGGGGGAGACCCAGTACTTC. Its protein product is CSSSRRTSGGETQYF.